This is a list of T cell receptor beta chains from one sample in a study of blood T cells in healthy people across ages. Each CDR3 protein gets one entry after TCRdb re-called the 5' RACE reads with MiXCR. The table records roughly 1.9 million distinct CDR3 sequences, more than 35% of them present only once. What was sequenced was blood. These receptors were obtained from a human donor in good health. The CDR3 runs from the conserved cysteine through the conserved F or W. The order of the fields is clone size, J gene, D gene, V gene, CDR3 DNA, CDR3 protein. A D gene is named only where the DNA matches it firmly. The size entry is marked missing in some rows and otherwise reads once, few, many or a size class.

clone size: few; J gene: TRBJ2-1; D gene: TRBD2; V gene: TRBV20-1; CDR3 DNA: TGCAGTGCTAGTATCGCTAGCGGGGGCGATGAGCAGTTCTTC; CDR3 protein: CSASIASGGDEQFF
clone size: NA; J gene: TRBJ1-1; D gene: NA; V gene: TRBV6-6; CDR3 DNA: TGTGCCAGCAGTTACTACGTGGGGGGCGGTGAAGCTTTCTTT; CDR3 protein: CASSYYVGGGEAFF
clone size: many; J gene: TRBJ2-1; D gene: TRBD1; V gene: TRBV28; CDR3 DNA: TGTGCCAGCAGTACAGGGGGAAGGGAGCAGTTCTTC; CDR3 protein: CASSTGGREQFF
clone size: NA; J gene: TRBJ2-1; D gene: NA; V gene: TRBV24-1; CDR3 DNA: TGTGCCACCATCGGGGGACTCTCCTACAATGAGCAGTTCTTC; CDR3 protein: CATIGGLSYNEQFF
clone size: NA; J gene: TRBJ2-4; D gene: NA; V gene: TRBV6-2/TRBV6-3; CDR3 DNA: TGTGCCAGCAGTTACTTATTTCGTACAGCCAAAAACATTCAGTACTTC; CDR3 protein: CASSYLFRTAKNIQYF
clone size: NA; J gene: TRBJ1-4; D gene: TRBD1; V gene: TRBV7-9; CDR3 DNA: TGTGCCAGCAGCGTTCCGGGACAGGTTAATGAAAAACTGTTTTTT; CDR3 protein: CASSVPGQVNEKLFF
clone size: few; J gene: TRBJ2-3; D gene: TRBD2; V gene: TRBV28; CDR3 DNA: TGTGCCAGCTCGACTAGCCGACAAACAGATACGCAGTATTTT; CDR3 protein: CASSTSRQTDTQYF
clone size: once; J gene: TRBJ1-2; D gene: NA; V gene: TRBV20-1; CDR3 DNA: TGCAGTGCGGCGACGGGGGCTGACTATGGCTACACCTTC; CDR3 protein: CSAATGADYGYTF
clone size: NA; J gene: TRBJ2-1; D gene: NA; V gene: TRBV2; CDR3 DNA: TGTGCCAGCAGTTCACTCCTAGGAGAAAATGAGCAGTTCTTC; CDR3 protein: CASSSLLGENEQFF
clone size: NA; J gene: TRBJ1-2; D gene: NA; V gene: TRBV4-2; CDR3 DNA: TGTGCCAGCAGCCAAGATCTGACAGTTAACTATGGCTACACCTTC; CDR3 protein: CASSQDLTVNYGYTF
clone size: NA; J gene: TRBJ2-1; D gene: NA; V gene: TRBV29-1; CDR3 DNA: TGCAGCGCTGAGCTCGACAGGTCGGGCGACAATGAGCAGTTCTTC; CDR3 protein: CSAELDRSGDNEQFF
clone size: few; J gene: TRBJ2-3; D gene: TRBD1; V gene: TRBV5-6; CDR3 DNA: TGTGCCAGCAGCTTGAAGGGGGCTGGCACAGATACGCAGTATTTT; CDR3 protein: CASSLKGAGTDTQYF
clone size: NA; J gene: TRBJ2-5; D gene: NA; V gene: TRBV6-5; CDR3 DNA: TGTGCCAGCAGTCCGACAACAGGGAGGGGAGAGACCCAGTACTTC; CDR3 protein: CASSPTTGRGETQYF
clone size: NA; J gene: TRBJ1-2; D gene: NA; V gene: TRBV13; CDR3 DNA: TGTGCCAGCAGCTTAGGCAGGGTCGGAGGCTACACCTTC; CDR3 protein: CASSLGRVGGYTF
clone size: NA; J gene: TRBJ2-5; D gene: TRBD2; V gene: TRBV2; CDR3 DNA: TGTGCCAGCAGTAGACTAGCGGGGGGGCCGGAGACCCAGTACTTC; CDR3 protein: CASSRLAGGPETQYF
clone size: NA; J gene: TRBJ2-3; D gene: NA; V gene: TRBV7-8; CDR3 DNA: TGTGTCAGCAGCTTAGGACTACCTACAGATACGCAGTATTTT; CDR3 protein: CVSSLGLPTDTQYF
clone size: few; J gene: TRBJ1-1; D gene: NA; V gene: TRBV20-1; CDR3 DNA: TGCAGTGCTCTAGGACACCAGAACACTGAAGCTTTCTTT; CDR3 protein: CSALGHQNTEAFF
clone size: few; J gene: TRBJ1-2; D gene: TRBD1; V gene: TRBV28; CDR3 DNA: TGTGCCAGCAGTCAAAGGGACAGGTCAAATGGCTACACCTTC; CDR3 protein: CASSQRDRSNGYTF
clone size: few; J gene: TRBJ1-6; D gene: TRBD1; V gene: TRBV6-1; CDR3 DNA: TGTGCCAGCAGGGAAAGACAGGGCGGTTCACCCCTCCACTTT; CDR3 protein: CASRERQGGSPLHF
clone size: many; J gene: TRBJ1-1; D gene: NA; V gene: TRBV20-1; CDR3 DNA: TGCAGTGCTAGAGAACGTGAAACTGAAGCTTTCTTT; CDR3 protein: CSARERETEAFF
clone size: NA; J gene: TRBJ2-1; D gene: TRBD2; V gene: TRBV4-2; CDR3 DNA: TGTGCCAGCAGCCAAGCTATCCGGGGGGGCCGTAATGAGCAGTTCTTC; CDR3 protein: CASSQAIRGGRNEQFF
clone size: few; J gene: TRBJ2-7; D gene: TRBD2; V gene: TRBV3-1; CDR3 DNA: TGTGCCAGCAGCCAGGGGGGGAACTACGAGCAGTACTTC; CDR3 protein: CASSQGGNYEQYF
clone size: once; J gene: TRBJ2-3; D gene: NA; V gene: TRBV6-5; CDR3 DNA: TGTGCCGGCAGCCCGGGACGGGACAACACAGATACGCAGTATTTT; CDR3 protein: CAGSPGRDNTDTQYF
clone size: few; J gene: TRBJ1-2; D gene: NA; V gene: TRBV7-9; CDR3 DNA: TGTGCCAGCAGCCCCCCCGCAGAGAGCTATGGCTACACCTTC; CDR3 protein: CASSPPAESYGYTF
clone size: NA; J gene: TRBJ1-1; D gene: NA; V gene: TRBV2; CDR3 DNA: TGTGCCAGCGACAGGCGTTCGGGCACTGAAGCTTTCTTT; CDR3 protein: CASDRRSGTEAFF
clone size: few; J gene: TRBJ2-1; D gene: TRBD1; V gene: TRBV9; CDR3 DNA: TGTGCCAGCAGCGTAACCGGGACAGGGGTAAATGAGCAGTTCTTC; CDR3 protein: CASSVTGTGVNEQFF
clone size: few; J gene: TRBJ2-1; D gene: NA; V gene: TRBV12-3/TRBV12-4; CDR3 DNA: TGTGCCAGCAGTTTATGGGAAACTAATGAGCAGTTCTTC; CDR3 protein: CASSLWETNEQFF
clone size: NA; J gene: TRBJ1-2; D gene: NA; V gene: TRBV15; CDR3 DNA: TGTGCCACCAGCAGCTACGGGAAGAGCTACACCTTC; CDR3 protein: CATSSYGKSYTF
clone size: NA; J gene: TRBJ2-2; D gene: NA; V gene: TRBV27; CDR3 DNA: TGTGCCAGCAGTTTCTATCCCGGGGAGCTGTTTTTT; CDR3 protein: CASSFYPGELFF
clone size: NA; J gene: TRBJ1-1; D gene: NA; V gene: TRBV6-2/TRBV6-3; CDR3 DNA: TGTGCCAGCAGTAAGTTTTCGGATTCTGAAGCTTTCTTT; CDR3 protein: CASSKFSDSEAFF
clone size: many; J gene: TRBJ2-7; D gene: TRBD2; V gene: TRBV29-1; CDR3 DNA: TGCAGCGTTCTAGCGGGGGGGACCTACGAGCAGTACTTC; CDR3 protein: CSVLAGGTYEQYF
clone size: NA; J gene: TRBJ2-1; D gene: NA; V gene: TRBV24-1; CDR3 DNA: TGTGCCACCAGTGATTTGCGCGGCAGGGATTACAATGAGCAGTTCTTC; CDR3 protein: CATSDLRGRDYNEQFF
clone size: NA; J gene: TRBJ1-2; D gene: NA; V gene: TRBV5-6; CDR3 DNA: TGTGCCAGCAGCTTGGGATCGCGGAGCTATGGCTACACCTTC; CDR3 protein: CASSLGSRSYGYTF
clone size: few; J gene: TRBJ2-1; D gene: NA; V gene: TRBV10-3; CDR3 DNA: TGTGCCATCAGTGAGGGTGCGGGGTCTTACAATGAGCAGTTCTTC; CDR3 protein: CAISEGAGSYNEQFF
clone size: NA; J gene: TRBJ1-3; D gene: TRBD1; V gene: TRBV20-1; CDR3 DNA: TGCAGTGCTGGACAGGGAGGAACTACGAACACCATATATTTT; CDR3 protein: CSAGQGGTTNTIYF
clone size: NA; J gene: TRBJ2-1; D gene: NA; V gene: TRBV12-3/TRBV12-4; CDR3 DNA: TGTGCCAGCAGTTTCCTGAGGACAGACAATGAGCAGTTCTTC; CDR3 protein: CASSFLRTDNEQFF
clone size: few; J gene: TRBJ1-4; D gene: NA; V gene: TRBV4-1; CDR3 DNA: TGCGCCAGCAGCCAAGACAGGGATGAAACTAATGAAAAACTGTTTTTT; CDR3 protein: CASSQDRDETNEKLFF
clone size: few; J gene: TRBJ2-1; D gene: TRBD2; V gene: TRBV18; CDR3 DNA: TGTGCCAGCTCACCCGGGACTAGCGGGGCACATCACTACAATGAGCAGTTCTTC; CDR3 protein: CASSPGTSGAHHYNEQFF
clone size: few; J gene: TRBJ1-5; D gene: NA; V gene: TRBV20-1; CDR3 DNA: TGCAGTGCTAGAGTTGGGGGGGAGCAGCCCCAGCATTTT; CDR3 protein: CSARVGGEQPQHF
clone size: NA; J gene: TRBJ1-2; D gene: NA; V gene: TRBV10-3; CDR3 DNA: TGTGCCATCAGTCAGGCTAACTATGGCTACACCTTC; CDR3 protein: CAISQANYGYTF
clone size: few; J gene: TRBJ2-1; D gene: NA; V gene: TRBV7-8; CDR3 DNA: TGTGCCAGCAGCTTAGTTCTACAGGGCTCCTACAATGAGCAGTTCTTC; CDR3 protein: CASSLVLQGSYNEQFF
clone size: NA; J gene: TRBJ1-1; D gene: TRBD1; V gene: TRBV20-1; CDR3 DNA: TGCAGTGCTAGAGTTTTTGGGCAGGGGGTGGAAGCTTTCTTT; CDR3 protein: CSARVFGQGVEAFF
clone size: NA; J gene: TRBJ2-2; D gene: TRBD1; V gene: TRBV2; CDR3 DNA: TGTGCCAGCAGTGGAGGGGGCCTGTATACCGGGGAGCTGTTTTTT; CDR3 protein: CASSGGGLYTGELFF
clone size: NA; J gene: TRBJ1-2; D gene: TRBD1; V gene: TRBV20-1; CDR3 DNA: TGCAGTGCTAGAGAAACAGGGGTAAACTATGGCTACACCTTC; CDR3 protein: CSARETGVNYGYTF
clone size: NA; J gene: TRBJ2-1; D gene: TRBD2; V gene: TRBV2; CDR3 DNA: TGTGCCAGCAGCTATAGGACTAGCGGGGGGGCTCATAATGAGCAGTTCTTC; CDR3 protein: CASSYRTSGGAHNEQFF
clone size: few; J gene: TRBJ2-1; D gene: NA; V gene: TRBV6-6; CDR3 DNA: TGTGCCAGCAGTTCTAACGGGGGCTCCTACAATGAGCAGTTCTTC; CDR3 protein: CASSSNGGSYNEQFF
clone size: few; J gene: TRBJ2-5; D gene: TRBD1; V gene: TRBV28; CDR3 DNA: TGTGCCAGCAGAAACCCGGACAGGGGGCCAGAGACCCAGTACTTC; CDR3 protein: CASRNPDRGPETQYF
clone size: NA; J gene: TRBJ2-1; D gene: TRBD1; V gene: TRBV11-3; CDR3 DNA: TGTGCCAGCAGCTTAGAGTTCAGGGGGCGCAATGAGCAGTTCTTC; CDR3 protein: CASSLEFRGRNEQFF
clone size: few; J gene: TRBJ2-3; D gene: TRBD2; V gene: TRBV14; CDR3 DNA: TGTGCCAGCAGCCAAATTCTAAGCGGGAGTGAGGATACGCAGTATTTT; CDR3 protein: CASSQILSGSEDTQYF
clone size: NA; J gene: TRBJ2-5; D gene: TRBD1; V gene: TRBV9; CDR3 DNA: TGTGCCAGCAGCGGGGCAGGGGGCTTAGAGACCCAGTACTTC; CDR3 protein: CASSGAGGLETQYF
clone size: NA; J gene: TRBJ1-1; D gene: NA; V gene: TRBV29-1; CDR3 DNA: TGCAGCGTGACACAGGGAACTGAAGCTTTCTTT; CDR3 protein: CSVTQGTEAFF
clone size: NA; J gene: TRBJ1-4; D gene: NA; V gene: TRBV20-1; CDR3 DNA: TGCAGTGCTAGCCAGGGCTTCGAAAAACTGTTTTTT; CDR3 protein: CSASQGFEKLFF
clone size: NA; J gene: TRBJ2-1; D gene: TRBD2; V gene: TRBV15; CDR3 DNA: TGTGCCACCAGCAGAGATCAGGTGACGGGGGGGCGTTACAATGAGCAGTTCTTC; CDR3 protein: CATSRDQVTGGRYNEQFF
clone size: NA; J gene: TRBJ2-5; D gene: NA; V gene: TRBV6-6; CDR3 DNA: TGTGCCAGTAGGGGACCCAAGGGAGAGCAGTACTTC; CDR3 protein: CASRGPKGEQYF
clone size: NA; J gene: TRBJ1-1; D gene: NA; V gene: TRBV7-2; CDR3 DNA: TGTGCCAGCAGCTTTCCGGCAGACTCTAGGAACACTGAAGCTTTCTTT; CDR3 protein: CASSFPADSRNTEAFF
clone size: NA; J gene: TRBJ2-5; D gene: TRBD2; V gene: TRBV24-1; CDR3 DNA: TGTGCCACCAGTGATACGCGGGGGGTCGCGGAGACCCAGTACTTC; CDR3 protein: CATSDTRGVAETQYF